This TCR beta chain was recorded in a study of identical twins' blood T cells. Each TCR cDNA library carried sample-specific barcodes on both ends. Source study methods: Each donor had about 90,000 to nearly 550,000 clonotypes. TCRdb re-derived calls from the 5' RACE reads in MiXCR, one entry per CDR3 protein. The authors' filters were not applied to this entry. Of fewer than 450,000 distinct CDR3 sequences listed, approximately 30% are singletons. This clonotype was found a few times. What it binds is not known. The study, taken as a whole, reports: Twins reportedly had markedly more similar V usage than unrelated donors, even among out-of-frame TCRbeta clonotypes. Top TCRbeta clonotypes were shared more with twin than unrelated donors.

Germline CDR1 is SGHRS and CDR2 is YFSETQ. This CDR3 contains 14 residues. The ends were cut back, 3 bases at V and 5 bases at J, with 11 bases in the middle. Material for sequencing was PBMCs. The V and J genes are TRBV5-1 and TRBJ2-2; weak D call: TRBD1 (5 bases). This TCR was sampled from a woman aged 18 to 55 in good health. The CDR3, as DNA: TGCGCCAGCAGCTCGGCGACAGAGACCGGGGAGCTGTTTTTT. Its protein is CASSSATETGELFF.